The clone carrying this T cell receptor beta chain appeared many times. TCR beta CDR3 amplification used RNA transcripts. In the first round, RT-PCR was carried out with HTBI primers, and a multiplex PCR formed the second round. In TCRdb, the multiplex PCR reads were re-called with MiXCR into one record per CDR3 protein. Here the sample spans fewer than 650,000 distinct CDR3 sequences, approximately 22% being singletons. The sample is drawn from a study of Graves' ophthalmopathy and Graves' hyperthyroidism. The CDR3 is 13 amino acids. V shed 7 bases and J shed 2 bases, with 11 bases lying between them. Germline lookup yields CDR1 LNHDA and CDR2 SQIVND (reference sequence).

Sequencing was done on a sample of peripheral blood. The sequence came from a woman under 30 with stable Graves' hyperthyroidism. Some clones in this sample may be carry-over from other donors' samples. The J gene is TRBJ2-5, the V gene TRBV19, with D perhaps TRBD1 or TRBD2 (5 bases each). The CDR3 bases are TGTGCCAGTACCGGGACGGCACAAGAGACCCAGTACTTC. Protein product: CASTGTAQETQYF. Supplemented by reference TRBV19 and TRBJ2-5, the full variable domain reads DGGITQSPKYLFRKEGQNVTLSCEQNLNHDAMYWYRQDPGQGLRLIYYSQIVNDFQKGDIAEGYSVSREKKESFPLTVTSAQKNPTAFYLCASTGTAQETQYFGPGTRLLVL.